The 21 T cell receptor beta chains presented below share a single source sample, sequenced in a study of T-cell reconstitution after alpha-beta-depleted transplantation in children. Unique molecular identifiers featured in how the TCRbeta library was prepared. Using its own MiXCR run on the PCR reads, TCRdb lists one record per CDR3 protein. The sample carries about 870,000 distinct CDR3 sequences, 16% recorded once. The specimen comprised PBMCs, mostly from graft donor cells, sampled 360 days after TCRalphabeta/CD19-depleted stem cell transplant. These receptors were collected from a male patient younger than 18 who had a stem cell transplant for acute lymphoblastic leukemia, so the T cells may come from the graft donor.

The CDR3 loop is CASSDRDRLNYGYTF. In DNA form, the CDR3 reads TGTGCCAGCAGTGACCGGGACAGGCTAAACTATGGCTACACCTTC. The chain is built from TRBV12-3 or TRBV12-4 and TRBJ1-2; TRBD1 matches 8 bases. The CDR3 sequence is 15 residues long. With V trimmed by 5 bases and J by 2 bases, 7 bases remained unmatched.

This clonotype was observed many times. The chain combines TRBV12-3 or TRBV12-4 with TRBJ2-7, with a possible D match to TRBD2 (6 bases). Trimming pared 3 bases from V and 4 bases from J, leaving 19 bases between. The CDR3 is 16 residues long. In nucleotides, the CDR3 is TGTGCCAGCAGTTTTCCGGGGGTTGGAGACGTATACGAGCAGTACTTC. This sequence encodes CASSFPGVGDVYEQYF.

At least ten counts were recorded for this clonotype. CDR3 in DNA: TGTGCCAGCCGGGACGGGGGCTCTGGGGCCAACGTCCTGACTTTC. It yields the protein CASRDGGSGANVLTF. The chain recombines TRBV6-1 with TRBJ2-6; weak D call: TRBD2 (6 bases). This CDR3 has 15 residues. Between the trimmed V and J ends, which lost 8 bases and 0 bases, there was a span of 11 bases. Germline CDR1 is MNHNS and CDR2 is SASEGT.

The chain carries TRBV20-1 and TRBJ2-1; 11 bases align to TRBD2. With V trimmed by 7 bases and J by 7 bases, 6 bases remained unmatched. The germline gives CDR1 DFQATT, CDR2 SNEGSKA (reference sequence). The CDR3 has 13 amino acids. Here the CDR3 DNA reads TGCAGTGTAGCGGGAGGGTTCAGTAATGAGCAGTTCTTC. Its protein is CSVAGGFSNEQFF.

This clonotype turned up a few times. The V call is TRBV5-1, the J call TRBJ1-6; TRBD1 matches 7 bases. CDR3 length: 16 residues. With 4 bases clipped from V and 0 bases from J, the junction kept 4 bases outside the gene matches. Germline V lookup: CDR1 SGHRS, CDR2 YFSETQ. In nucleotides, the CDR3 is TGCGCCAGCAGCATCAGGGGGAGCTCCTATAATTCACCCCTCCACTTT. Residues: CASSIRGSSYNSPLHF.

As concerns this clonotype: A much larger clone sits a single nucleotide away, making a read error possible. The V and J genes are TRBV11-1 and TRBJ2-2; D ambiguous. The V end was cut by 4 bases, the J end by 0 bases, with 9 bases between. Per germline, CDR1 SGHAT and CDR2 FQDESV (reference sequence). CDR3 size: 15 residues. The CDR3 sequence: CASSYQFANTGELFF. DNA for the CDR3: TGTGCCAGCAGCTACCAGTTCGCGAACACCGGGGAGCTGTTTTTT.

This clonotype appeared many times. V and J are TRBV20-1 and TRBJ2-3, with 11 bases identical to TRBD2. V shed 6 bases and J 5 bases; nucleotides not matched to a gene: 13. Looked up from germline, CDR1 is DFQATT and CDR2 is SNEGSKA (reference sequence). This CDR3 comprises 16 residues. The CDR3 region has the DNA TGCAGTGCACAGGGAAGTAGCGGGAGGGCCAGAGATACGCAGTATTTT. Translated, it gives CSAQGSSGRARDTQYF.

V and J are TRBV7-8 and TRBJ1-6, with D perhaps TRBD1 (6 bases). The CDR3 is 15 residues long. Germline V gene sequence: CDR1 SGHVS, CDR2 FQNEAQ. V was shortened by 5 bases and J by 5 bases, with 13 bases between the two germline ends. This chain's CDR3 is CASSPLGGDNSPLHF. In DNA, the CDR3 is TGTGCCAGCAGCCCATTAGGGGGTGATAATTCACCCCTCCACTTT.

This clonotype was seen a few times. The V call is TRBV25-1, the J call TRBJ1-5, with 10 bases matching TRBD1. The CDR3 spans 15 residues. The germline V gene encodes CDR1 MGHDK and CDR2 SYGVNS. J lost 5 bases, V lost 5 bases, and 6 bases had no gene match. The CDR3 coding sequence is TGTGCCAGCAGTCCCTCGGGGACAGGGGATCAGCCCCAGCATTTT. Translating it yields CASSPSGTGDQPQHF.

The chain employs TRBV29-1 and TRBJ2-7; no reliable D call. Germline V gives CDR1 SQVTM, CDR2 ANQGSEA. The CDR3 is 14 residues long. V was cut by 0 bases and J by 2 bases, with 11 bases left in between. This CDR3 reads CSVEDFLVPYEQYF. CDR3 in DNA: TGCAGCGTTGAAGATTTCCTGGTGCCCTACGAGCAGTACTTC.

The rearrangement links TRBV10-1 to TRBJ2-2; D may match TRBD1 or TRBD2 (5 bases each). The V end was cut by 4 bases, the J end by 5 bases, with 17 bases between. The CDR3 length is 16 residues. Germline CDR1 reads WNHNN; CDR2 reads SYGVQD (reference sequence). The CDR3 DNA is TGCGCCAGCAGTGGTACGACACTTTGGGGGACCGGGGAGCTGTTTTTT. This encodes CASSGTTLWGTGELFF.

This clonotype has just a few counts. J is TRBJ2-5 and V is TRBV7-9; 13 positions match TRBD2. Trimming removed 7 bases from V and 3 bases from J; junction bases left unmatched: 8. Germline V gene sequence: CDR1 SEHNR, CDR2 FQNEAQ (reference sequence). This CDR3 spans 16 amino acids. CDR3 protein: CASTWTSGSIKETQYF. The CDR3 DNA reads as TGTGCCAGCACCTGGACTAGCGGGAGTATCAAAGAGACCCAGTACTTC.

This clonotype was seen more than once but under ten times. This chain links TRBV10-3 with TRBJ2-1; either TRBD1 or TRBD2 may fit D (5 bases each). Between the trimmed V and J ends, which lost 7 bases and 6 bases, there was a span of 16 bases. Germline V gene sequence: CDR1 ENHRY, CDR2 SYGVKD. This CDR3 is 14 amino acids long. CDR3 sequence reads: CAIMARPGLNEQFF. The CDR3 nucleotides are TGTGCCATCATGGCTAGACCGGGGCTCAATGAGCAGTTCTTC.

This CDR3 reads CSVRVQETQYF. CDR3 in DNA: TGCAGTGTAAGAGTCCAAGAGACCCAGTACTTC. The V gene is TRBV20-1, the J gene TRBJ2-5; D not resolved. The V gene lost 7 bases and the J gene lost 1 base, with 7 bases spanning the gap. The CDR3 covers 11 residues. Germline values: CDR1 DFQATT, CDR2 SNEGSKA (reference sequence).

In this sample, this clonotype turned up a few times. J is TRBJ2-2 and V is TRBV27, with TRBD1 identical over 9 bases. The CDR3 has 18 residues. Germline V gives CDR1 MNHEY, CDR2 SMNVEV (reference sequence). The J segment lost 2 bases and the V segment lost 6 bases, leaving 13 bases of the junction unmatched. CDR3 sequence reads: CASRLRDRARGNTGELFF. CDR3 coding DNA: TGTGCCAGCAGATTAAGGGACAGGGCCCGCGGCAACACCGGGGAGCTGTTTTTT.

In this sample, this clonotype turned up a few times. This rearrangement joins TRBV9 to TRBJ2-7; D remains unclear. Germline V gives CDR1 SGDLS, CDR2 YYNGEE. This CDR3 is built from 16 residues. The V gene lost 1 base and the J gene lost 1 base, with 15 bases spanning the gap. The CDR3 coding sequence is TGTGCCAGCAGCGTAAGAGCAGAGTCCCTTTCCTACGAGCAGTACTTC. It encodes CASSVRAESLSYEQYF.

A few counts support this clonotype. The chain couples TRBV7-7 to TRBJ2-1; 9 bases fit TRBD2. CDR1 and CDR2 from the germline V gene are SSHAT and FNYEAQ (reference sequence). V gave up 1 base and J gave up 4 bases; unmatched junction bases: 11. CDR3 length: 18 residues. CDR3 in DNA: TGTGCCAGCAGCTTAGATGGGGGCGGGAGGGCCACGTACAATGAGCAGTTCTTC. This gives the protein CASSLDGGGRATYNEQFF.

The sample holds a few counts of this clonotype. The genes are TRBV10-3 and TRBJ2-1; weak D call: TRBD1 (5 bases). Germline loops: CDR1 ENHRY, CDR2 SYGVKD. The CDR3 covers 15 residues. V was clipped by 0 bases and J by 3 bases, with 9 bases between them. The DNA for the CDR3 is TGTGCCATCAGTGAGTCGCGACAGCTCTACAATGAGCAGTTCTTC. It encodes CAISESRQLYNEQFF.

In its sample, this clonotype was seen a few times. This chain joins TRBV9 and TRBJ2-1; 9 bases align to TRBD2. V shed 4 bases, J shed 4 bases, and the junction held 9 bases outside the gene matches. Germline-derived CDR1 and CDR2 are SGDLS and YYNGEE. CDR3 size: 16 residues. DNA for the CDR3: TGTGCCAGCAGCTCCAGTAGCGGGAGAGGTTACAATGAGCAGTTCTTC. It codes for CASSSSSGRGYNEQFF.

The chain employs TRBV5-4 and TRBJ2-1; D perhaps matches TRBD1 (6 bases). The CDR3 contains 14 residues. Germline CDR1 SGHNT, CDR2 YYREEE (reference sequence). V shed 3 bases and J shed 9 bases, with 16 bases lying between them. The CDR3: CASSSRHRVGEQFF. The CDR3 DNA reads TGTGCCAGCAGCTCGAGACACAGGGTCGGTGAGCAGTTCTTC. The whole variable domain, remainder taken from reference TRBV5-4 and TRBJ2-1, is ETGVTQSPTHLIKTRGQQVTLRCSSQSGHNTVSWYQQALGQGPQFIFQYYREEENGRGNFPPRFSGLQFPNYSSELNVNALELDDSALYLCASSSRHRVGEQFFGPGTRLTVL.

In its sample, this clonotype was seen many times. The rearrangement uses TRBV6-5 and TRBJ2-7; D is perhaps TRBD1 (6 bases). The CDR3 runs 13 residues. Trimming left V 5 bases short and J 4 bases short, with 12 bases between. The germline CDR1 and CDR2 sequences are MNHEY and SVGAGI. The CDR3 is CASSTDRNYEQYF. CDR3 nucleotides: TGTGCCAGCAGTACCGACAGGAATTACGAGCAGTACTTC.